The clone carrying this T cell receptor beta chain was counted a single time. This entry belongs to a study of OX40 agonist ivuxolimab in advanced cancers. About the study: Patients enrolled in dose escalation were diagnosed with hepatocellular carcinoma, melanoma, renal cell or head and neck cancer. Cohort: about 82% men, mean age about 60, aged about 23 to 80.

V was shortened by 0 bases and J by 8 bases, with 8 bases between the two germline ends. The germline V gene has CDR1 SGHRS and CDR2 YFSETQ. The CDR3 runs 12 residues. Here immunoSEQ multiplex PCR was the method, and the copy in TCRdb shows in-frame clones only, minus some. The sample lists 30,000 to 40,000 clones, about 90% seen once, with roughly a fifth in the top ten. Peripheral blood came from all dose cohorts at three timepoints. The gene calls are TRBV5-1 and TRBJ1-1; D ambiguous. The source of this sequence is an adult with an advanced solid tumor such as melanoma, head and neck, liver or kidney cancer. Source: CD4+ or CD8+ T cells sorted from blood, taken in a trial of the OX40 agonist ivuxolimab. The CDR3 loop reads CASSLEGPEAFF. The DNA of the CDR3 is TGCGCCAGCAGCTTGGAGGGTCCGGAAGCTTTCTTT.